These T cell receptor beta chains were read from a single sample in a study of blood T cells in healthy people across ages. Each CDR3 protein gets one entry after TCRdb re-called the 5' RACE reads with MiXCR. The table shows 750,000 to 950,000 distinct CDR3 sequences, with roughly 53% occurring only once. Sequenced material: blood. Receptors originate from an elderly man in good health. Each CDR3 is given with its conserved first and last residue. The D gene is left open where the match is weak. Clone size is shown for a subset of rows, as once, few, many or a class of expanded clone.

len,v_gene,abundance,d_gene,j_gene,CDR3nt,CDR3aa
15,TRBV2,NA,NA,TRBJ1-2,TGTGCCAGCAGTTCACGGACGAGTCTAGGGGATGGCTACACCTTC,CASSSRTSLGDGYTF
16,TRBV4-1,NA,TRBD2,TRBJ2-7,TGCGCCAGCAGCCAAGCTGTAGTAGCGGGCTTATACGAGCAGTACTTC,CASSQAVVAGLYEQYF
13,TRBV6-6,NA,NA,TRBJ2-7,TGTGCCAGCAGTTACTTACACCTCTACGAGCAGTACTTC,CASSYLHLYEQYF
12,TRBV2,NA,NA,TRBJ2-3,TGTGCCAGCAAGGGGGAAGCGTATACGCAGTATTTT,CASKGEAYTQYF
13,TRBV6-1,few,NA,TRBJ1-2,TGTGCCAGCAGTGAACAGGGTGGCTATGGCTACACCTTC,CASSEQGGYGYTF
15,TRBV3-1,NA,NA,TRBJ2-1,TGTGCCAGCAGCCACACCCAGTGGGGCCGAAATGAGCAGTTCTTC,CASSHTQWGRNEQFF
16,TRBV29-1,NA,NA,TRBJ2-1,TGCAGCGTCACGCCGTGGGGGCGGGAGAAGTACAATGAGCAGTTCTTC,CSVTPWGREKYNEQFF
13,TRBV20-1,NA,NA,TRBJ2-1,TGCAGTGCTAGGGGGGACCGACTTGGTGAGCAGTTCTTC,CSARGDRLGEQFF
14,TRBV4-1,NA,TRBD2,TRBJ2-1,TGCGCCAGCAGCCAAGTGACTAGCTGGGAGACCCAGTTCTTC,CASSQVTSWETQFF
15,TRBV20-1,once,NA,TRBJ2-5,TGCAGTGCCAAACGGTGGGGGGTAACGGAGGAGACCCAGTACTTC,CSAKRWGVTEETQYF
16,TRBV11-2,NA,NA,TRBJ2-5,TGTGCCAGCAGCCCCCAAACCCGGGGAAGGGGAAAGACCCAGTACTTC,CASSPQTRGRGKTQYF
13,TRBV6-6,once,NA,TRBJ2-1,TGTGCCAGCAGTCTCTGGGGCGAGGATGAGCAGTTCTTC,CASSLWGEDEQFF
14,TRBV11-1,NA,TRBD2,TRBJ2-1,TGTGCCAGCAGCTTAACGCTAGCGGTAGGTGAGCAGTTCTTC,CASSLTLAVGEQFF
15,TRBV4-2,NA,NA,TRBJ2-3,TGTGCCAGCAGCCAAGTCAAGCGGCCCACAGATACGCAGTATTTT,CASSQVKRPTDTQYF
20,TRBV2,once,NA,TRBJ2-7,TGTGCCAGCAGAGGGTGGTGGACGGTGGGATCCACGAGCTCCTACAATGAGCAGTACTTC,CASRGWWTVGSTSSYNEQYF
17,TRBV11-3,NA,NA,TRBJ2-1,TGTGCCAGCAGCCCGTTTCCTCTGCGAGGCCCTTACAATGAGCAGTTCTTC,CASSPFPLRGPYNEQFF
14,TRBV28,NA,TRBD1,TRBJ2-7,TGTGCCAGCAGTAAAGGACAGGGCCCCTTCGAGCAGTACTTC,CASSKGQGPFEQYF
19,TRBV21-1,NA,NA,TRBJ2-1,TGTGCCAGCAGCAAGTTGGGGGGGCTAGCGGAGAGCTCCTACAATGAGCAGTTCTTC,CASSKLGGLAESSYNEQFF
13,TRBV12-3/TRBV12-4,NA,NA,TRBJ2-3,TGTGCCAGCAGCCTTAGGGGGGTCGGATACGCGTATTTT,CASSLRGVGYAYF
15,TRBV15,NA,NA,TRBJ1-2,TGTGCCACCAGCAGCGGGGACAACCTAAGCTATGGCTACACCTTC,CATSSGDNLSYGYTF
11,TRBV12-5,NA,NA,TRBJ1-5,TGTGCTAGTGGCTCGAATCAGCCCCAGCATTTT,CASGSNQPQHF
13,TRBV28,NA,NA,TRBJ2-7,TGTGCCAGCAGTCCTAGCGACCGGTACGAGCAGTACTTC,CASSPSDRYEQYF
16,TRBV5-1,NA,TRBD2,TRBJ2-3,TGCGCCAGCAGCTTGGGGGGACTAGTAGGGTCAGATACGCAGTATTTT,CASSLGGLVGSDTQYF
14,TRBV28,NA,NA,TRBJ2-7,TGTGCCAGCAGTTTTATGGGGGAGACTCGTGAGCAGTACTTC,CASSFMGETREQYF
11,TRBV6-1,few,NA,TRBJ1-1,TGTGCCAGCAGTGAAGCGGCTGAAGCTTTCTTT,CASSEAAEAFF
16,TRBV28,NA,NA,TRBJ2-1,TGTGCCAGCAGCTCCACCGGGGGGCTCAGCTACAATGAGCAGTTCTTC,CASSSTGGLSYNEQFF
13,TRBV7-2,NA,NA,TRBJ2-3,TGTGCCTGCAGCGTCAGTTTCACAGATACGCAGTATTTT,CACSVSFTDTQYF
13,TRBV18,NA,NA,TRBJ1-1,TGTGCCAGCTCACCTAACGGGAACACTGAAGCTTTCTTT,CASSPNGNTEAFF
17,TRBV7-9,NA,TRBD2,TRBJ2-3,TGTGCCAGCACCTCGCCGAGCGGGGCCCACTCGACAGATACGCAGTATTTT,CASTSPSGAHSTDTQYF